This passage covers 2 T cell receptor beta chains from one sample sequenced in a study of spatial heterogeneity in lung cancer. In TCRdb, the 5' RACE reads were re-called with MiXCR into one record per CDR3 protein. In the table there are tens of thousands of distinct CDR3 sequences, 7.5% of which are singletons. Specified time point: sample taken at primary tumor resection. The specimen was PBMCs, collected at surgery. The receptors stem from a male donor with early-stage non-small cell lung cancer.

This clonotype was counted ten times or more. V and J are TRBV7-2 and TRBJ2-3; tentative D call: TRBD1 (6 bases). V shed 3 bases and J shed 3 bases, with 10 bases lying between them. The CDR3 is made up of 14 amino acids. Germline V gene sequence: CDR1 SGHTA, CDR2 FQGNSA. The CDR3 loop is CASSFHRETDTQYF. The CDR3 region has the DNA TGTGCCAGCAGCTTTCACAGGGAAACAGATACGCAGTATTTT.

At least ten counts were recorded for this clonotype. The rearrangement links TRBV25-1 to TRBJ1-4; TRBD1 matches 9 bases. The CDR3 loop spans 14 amino acids. The germline V gene encodes CDR1 MGHDK and CDR2 SYGVNS. Losses at the gene ends were 5 bases for V and 8 bases for J; bases not matched to a gene: 6. CDR3 loop: CASSNRGQGEKLFF. DNA for the CDR3: TGTGCCAGCAGTAACAGGGGGCAAGGAGAAAAACTGTTTTTT.